These 28 T cell receptor beta chains share one sample of origin, sequenced in a study of identical twins' blood T cells. TCRdb used MiXCR to reprocess the 5' RACE reads, holding one entry per CDR3 protein. Seen here are 350,000 to 450,000 distinct CDR3 sequences, roughly 30% observed once, and the top ten hold 6.1%. The source material was PBMCs. These receptors came from a woman aged 18 to 50 in good health.

The chain couples TRBV5-1 to TRBJ2-1; D is ambiguous. Germline lookup yields CDR1 SGHRS and CDR2 YFSETQ. V lost 4 bases and J 4 bases, leaving 12 bases between the germline ends. CDR3 size: 14 residues. CDR3: CASSPPNGYNEQFF. In DNA, the CDR3 is TGCGCCAGCAGCCCCCCGAACGGGTACAATGAGCAGTTCTTC. Together with reference TRBV5-1 and TRBJ2-1, the CDR3 gives the full variable domain: KAGVTQTPRYLIKTRGQQVTLSCSPISGHRSVSWYQQTPGQGLQFLFEYFSETQRNKGNFPGRFSGRQFSNSRSEMNVSTLELGDSALYLCASSPPNGYNEQFFGPGTRLTVL.

This clonotype was detected ten times or more. This chain uses TRBV6-6 with TRBJ2-2; TRBD2 matches 7 bases. The ends lost 6 bases at V and 4 bases at J; junction bases unmatched: 8. Germline V gene lookup returns CDR1 MNHNY and CDR2 SVGAGI (reference sequence). The CDR3 has 15 residues. The CDR3 nucleotides are TGTGCCAGCAGCTCCAGGACTAGTTTCACCGGGGAGCTGTTTTTT. It yields the protein CASSSRTSFTGELFF.

In this sample, this clonotype turned up a few times. This chain's CDR3 is CSAQNSEEGTDTQYF. Written as DNA, the CDR3 is TGCAGTGCCCAGAATAGCGAGGAGGGCACAGATACGCAGTATTTT. This chain links TRBV20-1 with TRBJ2-3; possibly TRBD2 for D (5 bases). V was trimmed by 6 bases and J by 1 base, leaving 17 bases between them. Germline lookup yields CDR1 DFQATT and CDR2 SNEGSKA (reference sequence). This CDR3 is 15 amino acids long.

A few counts support this clonotype. This chain links TRBV20-1 with TRBJ1-5; 8 nucleotides agree with TRBD1. The DNA end lines up better with TRBJ2-3; the J call may be wrong. The CDR3 totals 14 residues. Germline V gene sequence: CDR1 DFQATT, CDR2 SNEGSKA (reference sequence). In DNA, the CDR3 is TGCAGTGCTAGAGGGAGACAGGGGCGGCAGCCCCAGTATTTT. Its translation is CSARGRQGRQPQYF.

The sample holds a few counts of this clonotype. The genes are TRBV4-1 and TRBJ1-1; D ambiguous. Germline V CDR1 and CDR2: MGHRA, YSYEKL. This CDR3 contains 15 residues. V was shortened by 1 base and J by 2 bases, with 11 bases between the two germline ends. CDR3 loop: CASSQAVSRNTEAFF. The CDR3 DNA reads TGCGCCAGCAGCCAAGCTGTGTCGCGTAACACTGAAGCTTTCTTT.

This chain uses TRBV20-1 with TRBJ2-7; 8 bases are a match to TRBD2. CDR3 length equals 13 residues. CDR1 is DFQATT and CDR2 is SNEGSKA in the germline V gene (reference sequence). The junction had 1 base not matched to a gene; V was cut back by 3 bases and J by 0 bases. CDR3 sequence (DNA): TGCAGTGCTAGCGGGGGGGTCTCCTACGAGCAGTACTTC. Translated: CSASGGVSYEQYF.

This rearrangement joins TRBV7-8 to TRBJ1-5, with D unclear. The CDR3 is 15 amino acids. The germline V gene encodes CDR1 SGHVS and CDR2 FQNEAQ. V lost 2 bases, J lost 1 base, and 9 bases lay in between. This CDR3 is CASSLSRISNQPQHF. As DNA, the CDR3 is TGTGCCAGCAGCTTATCCAGGATCAGCAATCAGCCCCAGCATTTT.

This clonotype was found a few times. The genes are TRBV11-2 and TRBJ2-3; a possible D gene is TRBD2 (7 bases). The V and J ends lost 1 base and 5 bases respectively, with 13 bases between them. The CDR3 loop spans 15 amino acids. CDR1 is SGHAT and CDR2 is FQNNGV in the germline V gene. The CDR3 region is CASSLGGGQGDTQYF. In DNA form, the CDR3 reads TGTGCCAGCAGCTTAGGGGGGGGGCAAGGAGATACGCAGTATTTT.

The rearrangement links TRBV2 to TRBJ1-1; 7 bases fit TRBD1. CDR3 length equals 16 residues. V gave up 10 bases and J gave up 7 bases; unmatched junction bases: 21. Germline assignment: CDR1 SNHLY and CDR2 FYNNEI. The CDR3 DNA reads as TGTGCCATCCGAGGGACAGCCCAAAGTATTTTCGTTGAAGCTTTCTTT. This encodes CAIRGTAQSIFVEAFF.

This clonotype was observed many times. The chain carries TRBV20-1 and TRBJ1-2; D gene uncertain. The germline V and J ends were trimmed by 6 bases and 0 bases, with 2 bases remaining between them. This CDR3 spans 10 amino acids. Germline V CDR1 and CDR2: DFQATT, SNEGSKA (reference sequence). The CDR3 sequence: CSAPNYGYTF. In DNA form, the CDR3 reads TGCAGTGCCCCTAACTATGGCTACACCTTC.

This clonotype showed up many times. The chain joins TRBV20-1 to TRBJ1-1; D is ambiguous. This CDR3 region has 15 residues. Germline CDR1 is DFQATT and CDR2 is SNEGSKA (reference sequence). With 0 bases removed from V and 6 bases from J, the gap between germline ends came to 17 bases. The CDR3: CSAREILLGSPEAFF. In DNA, the CDR3 is TGCAGTGCTAGAGAAATCCTTCTGGGGAGCCCTGAAGCTTTCTTT.

In its sample, this clonotype was seen many times. This chain joins TRBV6-2 or TRBV6-3 and TRBJ1-1, with TRBD1 matching 8 bases. This CDR3 comprises 15 residues. The germline V gene encodes CDR1 MNHEY and CDR2 SVGEGT. The junction had 12 bases not matched to a gene; V was cut back by 6 bases and J by 6 bases. CDR3 sequence reads: CASRPIQGVGAEAFF. The CDR3 nucleotides are TGTGCCAGCAGACCCATACAGGGGGTAGGGGCTGAAGCTTTCTTT.

This clonotype was observed a few times. The rearrangement joins TRBV29-1 to TRBJ1-3; D is uncertain. The CDR3 has 15 residues. Trimming took off 7 bases at V and 0 bases at J, with 16 bases between the two ends. Germline V gene sequence: CDR1 SQVTM, CDR2 ANQGSEA. The CDR3 DNA sequence: TGCAGCGCAAAGACAAACGTAGCCTCTGGAAACACCATATATTTT. Translating it yields CSAKTNVASGNTIYF. Together with reference TRBV29-1 and TRBJ1-3, the CDR3 gives the full variable domain: SAVISQKPSRDICQRGTSLTIQCQVDSQVTMMFWYRQQPGQSLTLIATANQGSEATYESGFVIDKFPISRPNLTFSTLTVSNMSPEDSSIYLCSAKTNVASGNTIYFGEGSWLTVV.

V usage is TRBV13 and J usage is TRBJ2-3; 9 positions agree with TRBD2. V was clipped by 3 bases and J by 3 bases; unmatched bases: 4. CDR3 size: 15 residues. CDR1 is PRHDT, CDR2 FYEKMQ, per germline (reference sequence). The CDR3 sequence is CASSFPGLATDTQYF. For the CDR3, the DNA is TGTGCCAGCAGCTTCCCGGGACTAGCAACAGATACGCAGTATTTT.

The chain is built from TRBV6-6 and TRBJ2-2, with D maybe TRBD1 (6 bases). The CDR3 consists of 16 residues. The V and J ends lost 1 base and 6 bases respectively, with 15 bases between them. Germline CDR1 MNHNY, CDR2 SVGAGI (reference sequence). CDR3 residues: CASSYFGQSFPGELFF. In DNA, the CDR3 is TGTGCCAGCAGTTACTTTGGACAGTCCTTCCCCGGGGAGCTGTTTTTT.

This chain links TRBV19 with TRBJ2-2, with a tentative D call TRBD1 (6 bases). The CDR3 is made up of 15 amino acids. Trimming took off 7 bases at V and 4 bases at J, with 16 bases between the two ends. Germline loops: CDR1 LNHDA, CDR2 SQIVND (reference sequence). The CDR3 loop reads CASNPYQGCTGELFF. CDR3 DNA sequence: TGTGCCAGTAACCCGTACCAGGGGTGCACCGGGGAGCTGTTTTTT.

As concerns this clonotype: One end of the junction varies from germline; a read error may be responsible. The CDR3 nucleotides are TGTGCCGGCAGCTTAGCTGTCCTGAGTGAGCAGTTCTTC. It translates to CAGSLAVLSEQFF. The V gene is TRBV7-2, the J gene TRBJ2-1; D uncertain. Germline V CDR1 and CDR2: SGHTA, FQGNSA. The CDR3 is 13 amino acids.

As concerns this clonotype: One junction end does not reproduce the germline sequence, and a read error may be involved. The CDR3 sequence is CASILARTSNTGELFF. CDR3 in DNA: TGCGCCAGCATCTTGGCTAGGACATCGAACACCGGGGAGCTGTTTTTT. This chain connects TRBV5-1 to TRBJ2-2; tentatively, D is TRBD1 (5 bases). Germline values: CDR1 SGHRS, CDR2 YFSETQ. The CDR3 covers 16 residues.

The chain links TRBV6-2 or TRBV6-3 to TRBJ1-2; D may be TRBD1 (5 bases). CDR3 length: 15 amino acids. Germline CDR1 reads MNHEY; CDR2 reads SVGEGT. V lost 7 bases to trimming and J lost 4 bases, with 19 bases between them. In DNA, the CDR3 is TGTGCCAGCAAGGGGTCGGCTCGCGTGGTCTATGGCTACACCTTC. Translating gives CASKGSARVVYGYTF.

This clonotype was seen more than once but under ten times. The V gene is TRBV18, the J gene TRBJ1-1; D uncertain. Per germline, CDR1 KGHSH and CDR2 LQKENI. The CDR3 totals 13 residues. Trimming cost V 3 bases and J 8 bases, with 13 bases left between them. The DNA of the CDR3 is TGTGCCAGCTCACCTATTGGGAGAACCGAAGCTTTCTTT. Amino acids: CASSPIGRTEAFF.

The table lists this clonotype with a few counts. This chain links TRBV5-1 with TRBJ1-2; D is ambiguous. The V gene lost 0 bases and the J gene lost 0 bases, with 6 bases spanning the gap. The CDR3 runs 14 residues. Germline loops: CDR1 SGHRS, CDR2 YFSETQ. The CDR3, as DNA: TGCGCCAGCAGCTTGGTACCCCCTAACTATGGCTACACCTTC. It encodes CASSLVPPNYGYTF.

The V and J genes are TRBV6-1 and TRBJ1-1; a possible D gene is TRBD1 (5 bases). The germline V and J ends were trimmed by 7 bases and 3 bases, with 15 bases remaining between them. CDR1 and CDR2 from the germline V gene are MNHNS and SASEGT. This CDR3 has 14 amino acids. The CDR3: CASTPGGDYTEAFF. DNA for the CDR3: TGTGCCAGCACCCCTGGGGGGGACTACACTGAAGCTTTCTTT.

The chain joins TRBV7-9 to TRBJ2-4; no clear D gene. CDR3 size: 15 residues. Trimming removed 5 bases at V and 3 bases at J, with 14 bases between. The germline V gene encodes CDR1 SEHNR and CDR2 FQNEAQ (reference sequence). CDR3 amino acids: CASSPPGHLKNIQYF. The CDR3 DNA reads TGTGCCAGCAGCCCCCCGGGCCACCTCAAAAACATTCAGTACTTC. Combining the CDR3 with reference TRBV7-9 and TRBJ2-4 gives the whole variable domain DTGVSQNPRHKITKRGQNVTFRCDPISEHNRLYWYRQTLGQGPEFLTYFQNEAQLEKSRLLSDRFSAERPKGSFSTLEIQRTEQGDSAMYLCASSPPGHLKNIQYFGAGTRLSVL.

The V call is TRBV2, the J call TRBJ2-1, with 9 bases lining up with TRBD2. The length of the CDR3 is 15 residues. Trimming at V came to 1 base and at J to 7 bases, leaving 5 bases not matched to a gene. The germline V gene encodes CDR1 SNHLY and CDR2 FYNNEI. The CDR3 nucleotides are TGTGCCAGCAGTGAAGAGGGCGGGAGGGCAAATGAGCAGTTCTTC. The encoded protein is CASSEEGGRANEQFF. The full variable domain, its missing parts supplied by reference TRBV2 and TRBJ2-1, is EPEVTQTPSHQVTQMGQEVILRCVPISNHLYFYWYRQILGQKVEFLVSFYNNEISEKSEIFDDQFSVERPDGSNFTLKIRSTKLEDSAMYFCASSEEGGRANEQFFGPGTRLTVL.

The rearrangement uses TRBV6-2 or TRBV6-3 and TRBJ2-4; D may be TRBD2 (5 bases). CDR1 is MNHEY, CDR2 SVGEGT, per germline. V was cut by 7 bases and J by 0 bases, with 13 bases left in between. The CDR3 spans 15 residues. The CDR3 DNA sequence: TGTGCCAGCACCCGGGGTGGGGAAGCCAAAAACATTCAGTACTTC. Translation: CASTRGGEAKNIQYF.

The chain couples TRBV19 to TRBJ1-1, with D possibly matching TRBD1 (5 bases). Trimming left V 1 base short and J 5 bases short, with 11 bases between. CDR1 and CDR2 from the germline V gene are LNHDA and SQIVND (reference sequence). This CDR3 contains 14 residues. The CDR3 region has the DNA TGTGCCAGTAGTATAGTCGGCAGGGCAACTGAAGCTTTCTTT. It yields the protein CASSIVGRATEAFF.

The table lists this clonotype with a few counts. The V call is TRBV11-2, the J call TRBJ1-1, with D maybe TRBD1 (5 bases). CDR1 is SGHAT and CDR2 is FQNNGV in the germline V gene. The length of the CDR3 is 14 residues. V was trimmed by 3 bases and J by 2 bases, leaving 10 bases between them. CDR3 sequence: CASSLTETNTEAFF. The CDR3, as DNA: TGTGCCAGCAGCTTGACAGAGACTAACACTGAAGCTTTCTTT.

In the case of this clonotype: A much larger clone differs by one base, so this may be a read error. The rearrangement links TRBV6-6 to TRBJ2-3, with D unresolved. CDR3 length: 14 residues. Germline CDR1 is MNHNY and CDR2 is SVGAGI (reference sequence). CDR3: CASRPLMNTDTEYF. CDR3 DNA: TGTGCCAGCAGACCCCTCATGAACACAGATACGGAGTATTTT.